These T cell receptor beta chains were read from a single sample in a study of OX40 agonist ivuxolimab in advanced cancers. Measured with immunoSEQ multiplex PCR; TCRdb has only the in-frame clones, and not every one. The sample shows over 50,000 clones, nearly 90% of them seen only once. Specimen: CD4+ or CD8+ T cells sorted from blood, collected in a trial of the OX40 agonist ivuxolimab. Receptors originate from an adult with an advanced solid tumor such as melanoma, head and neck, liver or kidney cancer. Both conserved end residues are part of each CDR3. D genes are given only for firm matches. Not every row has a clone size; where given, it reads once, few, many or a size class.

v_gene,j_gene,abundance,d_gene,len,CDR3aa,CDR3nt
TRBV4-2,TRBJ1-4,-,-,17,CASSQEYSTPTLEKLFF,TGTGCCAGCAGCCAGGAATACTCGACCCCAACCCTCGAAAAACTGTTTTTT
TRBV6-1,TRBJ2-2,-,TRBD1,15,CATGTPGQGFRELFF,TGTGCCACAGGAACCCCGGGACAGGGTTTCAGGGAGCTGTTTTTT
TRBV7-7,TRBJ2-1,-,-,13,CASSLLGKNEQFF,TGTGCTAGCAGCTTACTGGGGAAGAATGAGCAGTTCTTC
TRBV2,TRBJ1-5,-,TRBD1,14,CASSRDRDNQPQHF,TGTGCCAGCAGTCGGGACAGGGACAATCAGCCCCAGCATTTT
TRBV7-9,TRBJ1-3,once,TRBD1,17,CASSLAGQGMRGNTIYF,TGTGCCAGCAGCTTAGCGGGACAGGGAATGAGAGGAAACACCATATATTTT
TRBV15,TRBJ2-1,-,TRBD2,14,CATSRASGRGEQFF,TGTGCCACCAGCAGGGCTAGCGGGAGAGGGGAGCAGTTCTTC
TRBV15,TRBJ2-5,-,-,15,CATSRGGGTGETQYF,TGTGCCACCAGCAGGGGCGGCGGGACGGGAGAGACCCAGTACTTC
TRBV5-4,TRBJ2-7,-,TRBD1,16,CASSLEPGQGTYEQYF,TGTGCCAGCAGCTTGGAACCGGGACAGGGAACCTACGAGCAGTACTTC
TRBV10-1,TRBJ2-3,once,-,13,CASNREPTDTQYF,TGCGCCAGCAACCGGGAGCCTACAGATACGCAGTATTTT
TRBV29-1,TRBJ2-1,-,TRBD2,14,CSVDKSGSGNEQFF,TGCAGCGTTGATAAGAGCGGGAGTGGTAATGAGCAGTTCTTC
TRBV11-3,TRBJ2-3,-,-,15,CASSLDPTPTDTQYF,TGTGCCAGCAGCTTAGATCCAACTCCTACAGATACGCAGTATTTT
TRBV4-2,TRBJ1-1,-,-,16,CASSQDYGTPNSGAFF,TGTGCCAGCAGCCAAGATTATGGGACCCCCAACTCCGGGGCTTTCTTT
TRBV4-3,TRBJ1-2,-,-,15,CASSQVNSRGDGYTF,TGCGCCAGCAGCCAAGTAAATAGTAGGGGGGATGGCTACACCTTC
TRBV7-2,TRBJ2-3,-,TRBD2,12,CASSRGADTQYF,TGTGCCAGCAGCCGGGGGGCAGATACGCAGTATTTT
TRBV11-3,TRBJ2-5,-,TRBD1,15,CASSSGGAGQETQYF,TGTGCCAGCAGCTCAGGGGGCGCGGGTCAAGAGACCCAGTACTTC
TRBV7-8,TRBJ1-1,-,TRBD1,13,CASSFAGGTEAFF,TGTGCCAGCAGCTTCGCAGGGGGCACTGAAGCTTTCTTT
TRBV28,TRBJ2-3,-,TRBD1,14,CASSSQGVTDTQYF,TGTGCCAGCAGTTCACAGGGGGTAACAGATACGCAGTATTTT